Below are 28 T cell receptor beta chains sequenced from a single sample in a study of blood T cell repertoires in COVID-19. Sequencing used immunoSEQ multiplex PCR; TCRdb keeps in-frame clones, though not all of them. The sample has 200,000 to 300,000 clones, approximately 86% seen once. Sequencing was done on a sample of peripheral blood. The origin of the receptors is an older woman with COVID-19, enrolled during active disease.

The V and J genes are TRBV21-1 and TRBJ2-7; no check of the table's D call, TRBD2, against the DNA was made. TRBV21-1 is noted as a pseudogene. The CDR3 contains 13 residues. The CDR3 coding sequence is TGTGCCAGCAGCAACGGTCTCTCCTACGAGCAGTACTTC. Translating it yields CASSNGLSYEQYF.

The genes are TRBV2 and TRBJ1-5; tentatively, D is TRBD1 (5 bases). The V end was cut by 0 bases, the J end by 9 bases, with 9 bases between. The germline V gene has CDR1 SNHLY and CDR2 FYNNEI. The CDR3 has 13 residues. The CDR3 DNA reads as TGTGCCAGCAGTGAAGCGGGGGGAGGGCCCCAGCATTTT. As protein: CASSEAGGGPQHF.

V usage is TRBV6-5 and J usage is TRBJ1-5; no definite D call. CDR1 and CDR2 from the germline V gene are MNHEY and SVGAGI. V was clipped by 4 bases and J by 5 bases, with 12 bases between them. CDR3 length: 14 residues. CDR3: CASSFRPEDQPQHF. CDR3 sequence (DNA): TGTGCCAGCAGTTTTAGGCCGGAGGATCAGCCCCAGCATTTT.

The CDR3 DNA follows: TGTGCCATCAGTGAGTCTGGGACAGGGAAACTGGCTGAAGCTTTCTTT. It yields the protein CAISESGTGKLAEAFF. The chain recombines TRBV10-3 with TRBJ1-1, with 9 nucleotides matching TRBD1. Unmatched junction bases numbered 8, after V lost 0 bases and J lost 6 bases. The CDR3 runs 16 residues. From germline, CDR1 is ENHRY and CDR2 SYGVKD.

The chain is built from TRBV25-1 and TRBJ2-1; 7 bases fit TRBD1. The V gene end was trimmed by 1 base and the J gene end by 5 bases; junction bases not matched to a gene: 8. The CDR3 extends over 16 amino acids. The germline V gene encodes CDR1 MGHDK and CDR2 SYGVNS. The CDR3 sequence is CASSELGTDLHNEQFF. The CDR3 bases are TGTGCCAGCAGTGAATTGGGGACAGATTTACACAATGAGCAGTTCTTC.

The CDR3 DNA is TGTGCCAGCAGTTTAGGTGCAGGGCGGCGTCGGGGCTACACCTTC. Protein sequence: CASSLGAGRRRGYTF. The chain couples TRBV27 to TRBJ1-2; tentatively, D is TRBD1 (5 bases). The germline gives CDR1 MNHEY, CDR2 SMNVEV (reference sequence). The CDR3 totals 15 residues. Trimming shortened V by 2 bases and J by 8 bases, and 18 bases separated the two germline ends.

This chain uses TRBV7-3 with TRBJ1-6; D remains ambiguous. V was clipped by 1 base and J by 10 bases, with 8 bases between them. Germline V gene data show CDR1 as SGHTA and CDR2 as FQGTGA. CDR3 length: 13 amino acids. The CDR3 DNA sequence: TGTGCCAGCAGCTTAAGCCCGGGATCACCCCTCCACTTT. Translation gives CASSLSPGSPLHF.

CDR3 amino acids: CASTQQGAQETQYF. DNA for the CDR3: TGCGCCAGCACCCAGCAGGGGGCCCAAGAGACCCAGTACTTC. The chain has TRBV10-2 and TRBJ2-5, with 8 bases that match TRBD1. CDR1 and CDR2 (germline): WSHSY, SAAADI. The CDR3 is 14 amino acids. The ends lost 7 bases at V and 1 base at J; junction bases unmatched: 5.

The chain recombines TRBV24-1 with TRBJ2-1; 10 bases map to TRBD2. Germline CDR1 reads KGHDR; CDR2 reads SFDVKD. The CDR3 consists of 15 residues. The V gene end was trimmed by 9 bases and the J gene end by 1 base; junction bases not matched to a gene: 5. CDR3 bases: TGTGCCACCGGGGTAGCGGGAGGTTCCTACAATGAGCAGTTCTTC. Protein product: CATGVAGGSYNEQFF.

CDR3 in amino acids: CASSEVPGSNQPQHF. CDR3 coding DNA: TGTGCCAGCAGTGAAGTTCCAGGTAGCAATCAGCCCCAGCATTTT. The V gene is TRBV2, the J gene TRBJ1-5, with D uncertain. The CDR3 has 15 residues. From germline, CDR1 is SNHLY and CDR2 FYNNEI. V lost 1 base and J 0 bases, leaving 7 bases between the germline ends. The full variable domain, with the rest looked up from reference TRBV2 and TRBJ1-5, is EPEVTQTPSHQVTQMGQEVILRCVPISNHLYFYWYRQILGQKVEFLVSFYNNEISEKSEIFDDQFSVERPDGSNFTLKIRSTKLEDSAMYFCASSEVPGSNQPQHFGDGTRLSIL.

The rearrangement links TRBV7-9 to TRBJ2-4; tentatively, D is TRBD2 (6 bases). Germline CDR1 and CDR2: SEHNR and FQNEAQ (reference sequence). This CDR3 contains 17 residues. With 2 bases removed from V and 6 bases from J, the gap between germline ends came to 20 bases. CDR3 amino acids: CASSLRATGTRGNIQYF. DNA for the CDR3: TGTGCCAGCAGCTTAAGGGCGACCGGGACTCGCGGAAACATTCAGTACTTC.

This chain links TRBV4-3 with TRBJ2-3; D not resolved. Germline V gene lookup returns CDR1 LGHNA and CDR2 YSLEER. The CDR3 has 15 amino acids. Trimming cost V 0 bases and J 2 bases, with 9 bases left between them. This CDR3 is CASSQDPRYTDTQYF. Written as DNA, the CDR3 is TGCGCCAGCAGCCAAGACCCCAGATACACAGATACGCAGTATTTT.

This sequence joins TRBV11-2 and TRBJ1-1; a weak D match, TRBD1 (6 bases). V was cut by 5 bases and J by 0 bases, with 13 bases left in between. The germline CDR1 and CDR2 sequences are SGHAT and FQNNGV. The CDR3 consists of 15 residues. The CDR3 DNA sequence: TGTGCCAGCAGCACCGGACAGTTTATGAACACTGAAGCTTTCTTT. Translating it yields CASSTGQFMNTEAFF.

CDR3 sequence: CASSPGTQGEKLFF. Written as DNA, the CDR3 is TGTGCCAGCAGCCCCGGGACGCAGGGGGAAAAACTGTTTTTT. This sequence joins TRBV3-1 (or the pseudogene TRBV3-2) and TRBJ1-4, with D perhaps TRBD1 (6 bases). V lost 4 bases and J 8 bases, leaving 14 bases between the germline ends. The CDR3 totals 14 residues. Germline lookup yields CDR1 LGHDT and CDR2 YNNKEL (reference sequence).

The rearrangement uses TRBV21-1 and TRBJ1-6; the table's D call of TRBD1 was not tested on the DNA. TRBV21-1 corresponds to a pseudogene. The CDR3 consists of 16 residues. For the CDR3, the DNA is TGTGCCAGCAGCAAAGAATGGACAGGGTCCGGTTCACCCCTCCACTTT. Protein: CASSKEWTGSGSPLHF.

This clone was observed a handful of times. The genes are TRBV20-1 and TRBJ2-7; 10 bases line up with TRBD1. Germline assignment: CDR1 DFQATT and CDR2 SNEGSKA (reference sequence). There are 14 residues in the CDR3. V gave up 3 bases and J gave up 5 bases; unmatched junction bases: 7. Written as DNA, the CDR3 is TGCAGTGCTAGTACTTGGACAGGGGGAAACGAGCAGTACTTC. This translates into CSASTWTGGNEQYF.

This clone occurred a few times. This chain connects TRBV21-1 to TRBJ2-3; the table's D call, TRBD1, was not checked against the DNA. TRBV21-1 is assigned pseudogene status. The CDR3 contains 17 residues. The CDR3 DNA follows: TGTGCCAGCACCACTAAGGGGGGACAGCTTTTCACAGATACGCAGTATTTT. Translated, it gives CASTTKGGQLFTDTQYF.

As concerns this clone: Since the CDR3 does not end with the conserved phenylalanine or tryptophan, this likely comes from a read error. No DNA is shown, since the ends of the CDR3 on it are uncertain; the CDR3 is the one TCRdb lists. The genes are TRBV6-5 and TRBJ2-7; TRBD2 is the table's D call and was not checked against the DNA. With termini counted, the CDR3 has 14 amino acids. Looked up from germline, CDR1 is MNHEY and CDR2 is SVGAGI. CDR3 sequence reads: CASSPLRASGFPHL.

This clone was counted once. The chain joins TRBV3-1 (or the pseudogene TRBV3-2) to TRBJ1-2; 10 nucleotides agree with TRBD1. This CDR3 is 16 amino acids long. V lost 4 bases and J lost 7; bases outside the gene matches: 12. The germline gives CDR1 LGHDT, CDR2 YNNKEL (reference sequence). The CDR3 sequence is CASSRAELTGGSGYTF. Here the CDR3 DNA reads TGTGCCAGCAGCCGGGCAGAACTGACAGGGGGCTCTGGCTACACCTTC.

The chain recombines TRBV5-4 with TRBJ1-2; 10 bases match TRBD1. CDR1 and CDR2 from the germline V gene are SGHNT and YYREEE (reference sequence). CDR3 length: 14 residues. After removal of 4 bases from V and 8 bases from J, the junction contained 8 bases not matched to a gene. This CDR3 reads CASSRQGAFSGYTF. CDR3 coding DNA: TGTGCCAGCAGCAGACAGGGGGCGTTTTCCGGCTACACCTTC.

The chain joins TRBV24-1 to TRBJ2-1; D may be TRBD2 (6 bases). V shed 0 bases and J shed 7 bases, with 15 bases lying between them. Germline lookup yields CDR1 KGHDR and CDR2 SFDVKD. The CDR3 length is 16 residues. CDR3 in amino acids: CATSDLQGGTMNEQFF. The CDR3 DNA is TGTGCCACCAGTGATTTGCAGGGCGGGACGATGAATGAGCAGTTCTTC.

V gene TRBV29-1 combines with J gene TRBJ2-2; 9 bases match TRBD2. V shed 0 bases and J 4 bases; nucleotides not matched to a gene: 9. Per germline, CDR1 SQVTM and CDR2 ANQGSEA. The length of the CDR3 is 17 residues. CDR3 DNA: TGCAGCGTTGAAGATACATTGGCTAGCGGGGTCACCGGGGAGCTGTTTTTT. Translating it yields CSVEDTLASGVTGELFF.

The table lists this clone with a few counts. The rearrangement links TRBV14 to TRBJ2-2; 7 bases match TRBD2. CDR1 is SGHDN, CDR2 FVKESK, per germline. The CDR3 has 15 residues. The junction had 5 bases not matched to a gene; V was cut back by 3 bases and J by 4 bases. The CDR3 nucleotides are TGTGCCAGCAGCCAGCACACTAGCGCCACCGGGGAGCTGTTTTTT. It encodes CASSQHTSATGELFF.

The V gene is TRBV21-1, the J gene TRBJ1-1; the D call of TRBD1 is as the table states it, not checked on the DNA. TRBV21-1 is given as a pseudogene. The CDR3 is 17 residues long. CDR3 nucleotide sequence: TGTGCCAGCAGCAAAGAAGGGTCGTCAGGGTCGGACACTGAAGCTTTCTTT. It specifies CASSKEGSSGSDTEAFF.

The genes are TRBV5-1 and TRBJ2-3; perhaps TRBD2 as D (6 bases). In germline, CDR1 is SGHRS, CDR2 YFSETQ. The CDR3 is 16 residues long. The V end lost 6 bases, the J end lost 4 bases, and 21 bases lay between the germline ends. CDR3 nucleotide sequence: TGCGCCAGCACCTCTCTGCCGGGAGCAATTCCAGATACGCAGTATTTT. Amino acid sequence: CASTSLPGAIPDTQYF.

The V and J genes are TRBV5-4 and TRBJ1-4; possibly TRBD1 for D (5 bases). CDR1 and CDR2 (germline): SGHNT, YYREEE (reference sequence). The length of the CDR3 is 14 residues. With 2 bases removed from V and 7 bases from J, the gap between germline ends came to 12 bases. The CDR3 DNA reads as TGTGCCAGCAGCTTCGGTAGGGGAAGTGAAAAACTGTTTTTT. Amino acid sequence: CASSFGRGSEKLFF.

The chain has TRBV7-9 and TRBJ2-3; D unresolved. In germline, CDR1 is SEHNR, CDR2 FQNEAQ (reference sequence). The CDR3 runs 17 residues. The V end was cut by 4 bases, the J end by 0 bases, with 17 bases between. The DNA for the CDR3 is TGTGCCAGCAGCTCTCCCCCGGGTCGCCTAAGCACAGATACGCAGTATTTT. It translates to CASSSPPGRLSTDTQYF.

The CDR3 nucleotides are TGTGCCAGCAGTTACTCGACAGCCAATCAGCCCCAGCATTTT. As protein: CASSYSTANQPQHF. The chain uses TRBV6-2 or TRBV6-3 and TRBJ1-5; D is perhaps TRBD1 (5 bases). Trimming took off 0 bases at V and 3 bases at J, with 6 bases between the two ends. Germline CDR1 MNHEY, CDR2 SVGEGT. The CDR3 contains 14 residues.